The T cell receptor beta chain under discussion was sequenced for a study of blood T cell repertoires in COVID-19. Symptom resolution, clearance, or two negative PCRs marked the recovered donors of Cohort 3. The protocol was immunoSEQ multiplex PCR, while the TCRdb copy is restricted to in-frame clones and leaves out a portion. The sample has under 450,000 clones, over 75% seen once. This clonotype originated in a man aged 30-40 years who had recovered from COVID-19. The sequencing sample was made of PBMCs or T cells enriched from blood (not recorded which).

CDR3 DNA: TGTGCCAGCAGCTTAGTTAGCGGGGTCAGGGATGAGCAGTTCTTC. Encoded protein: CASSLVSGVRDEQFF. The chain combines TRBV7-9 with TRBJ2-1; 8 nucleotides line up with TRBD2. The CDR3 loop spans 15 amino acids. Losses at the gene ends were 1 base for V and 8 bases for J; bases not matched to a gene: 7. Germline lookup yields CDR1 SEHNR and CDR2 FQNEAQ (reference sequence).